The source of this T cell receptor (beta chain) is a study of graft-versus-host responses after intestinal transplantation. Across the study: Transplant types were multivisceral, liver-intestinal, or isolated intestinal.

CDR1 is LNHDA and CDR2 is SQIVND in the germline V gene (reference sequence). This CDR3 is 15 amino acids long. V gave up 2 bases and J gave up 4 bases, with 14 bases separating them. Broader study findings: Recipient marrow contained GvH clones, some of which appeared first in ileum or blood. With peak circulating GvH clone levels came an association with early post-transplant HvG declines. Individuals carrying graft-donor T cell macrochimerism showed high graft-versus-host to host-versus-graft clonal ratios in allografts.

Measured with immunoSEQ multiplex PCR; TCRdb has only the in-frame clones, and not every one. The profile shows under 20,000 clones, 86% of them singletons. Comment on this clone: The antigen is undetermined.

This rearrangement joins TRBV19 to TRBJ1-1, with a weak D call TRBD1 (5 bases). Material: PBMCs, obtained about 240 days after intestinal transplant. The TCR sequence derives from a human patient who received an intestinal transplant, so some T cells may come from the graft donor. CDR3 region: CASSIWAGLGTEAFF. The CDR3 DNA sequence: TGTGCCAGTAGTATATGGGCAGGGTTAGGCACTGAAGCTTTCTTT.